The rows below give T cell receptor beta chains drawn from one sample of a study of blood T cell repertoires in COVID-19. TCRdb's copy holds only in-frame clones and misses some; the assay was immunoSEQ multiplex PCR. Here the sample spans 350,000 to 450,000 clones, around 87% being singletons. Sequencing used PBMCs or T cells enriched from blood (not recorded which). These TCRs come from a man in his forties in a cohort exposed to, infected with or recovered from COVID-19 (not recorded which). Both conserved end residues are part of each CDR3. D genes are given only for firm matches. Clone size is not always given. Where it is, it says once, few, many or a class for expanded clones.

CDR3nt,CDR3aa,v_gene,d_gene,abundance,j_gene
TGTGCCACCAGCAGAGATTTCGTGGGACAGCTTTGGGCTTTCTTT,CATSRDFVGQLWAFF,TRBV15,TRBD1,NA,TRBJ1-1
TGCGCCAGCAGTCCAGGACAGGGATCGAGCTACACCTTC,CASSPGQGSSYTF,TRBV10-1,TRBD1,NA,TRBJ1-2
TGTGCCAGCAGCGTAGGACAGGGGGGGATCGAAGCTTTCTTT,CASSVGQGGIEAFF,TRBV9,TRBD1,NA,TRBJ1-1
TGTGCCAGCAGCTCGGAGCGGGTTGGGGACACTGAAGCTTTCTTT,CASSSERVGDTEAFF,TRBV11-2,NA,NA,TRBJ1-1
TGTGCCAGCAGTGAGCTCGGAGGGAACTCCTACAATGAGCAGTTCTTC,CASSELGGNSYNEQFF,TRBV25-1,NA,NA,TRBJ2-1
TGTGCCAGCAGCTTATCGGTGGGGACTAGCGGTTACGAGCAGTACTTC,CASSLSVGTSGYEQYF,TRBV11-2,TRBD2,few,TRBJ2-7
TGTGCCAGCAGCTTAGCACAGACAGGGGGCTTTGGAGAGACCCAGTACTTC,CASSLAQTGGFGETQYF,TRBV7-6,TRBD1,NA,TRBJ2-5
TGTGCCAGCAATCGACGTGGGGGGAGTGAAAAACTGTTTTTT,CASNRRGGSEKLFF,TRBV6-5,NA,few,TRBJ1-4
TGTGCAAGTCGCTCCGGGACAGGGTGGACTGAAGCTTTCTTT,CASRSGTGWTEAFF,TRBV12-2,NA,NA,TRBJ1-1
TGTGCCAGCAGCTACCGGGACAGGGAATACAATGAGCAGTTCTTC,CASSYRDREYNEQFF,TRBV13,TRBD1,NA,TRBJ2-1
TGTGCCAGCACAACCCAAACGGGAGGAAACACCATATATTTT,CASTTQTGGNTIYF,TRBV3-1/TRBV3-2,NA,NA,TRBJ1-3
TGTGCCAGCAGCTTGCTGGGACAGGGTTCCGCCGATGGCTACACCTTC,CASSLLGQGSADGYTF,TRBV5-6,TRBD1,NA,TRBJ1-2
TGTGCCAGCAGTCTGGCTCAGGACAACCAAGAGACCCAGTACTTC,CASSLAQDNQETQYF,TRBV27,NA,NA,TRBJ2-5
TGCAGCGTTGAGGGCCTAAGGGGAGATACGCAGTATTTT,CSVEGLRGDTQYF,TRBV29-1,NA,NA,TRBJ2-3
TGCGCCAGCAGCTTGGGACTATCCAATGAGCAGTTCTTC,CASSLGLSNEQFF,TRBV5-1,NA,NA,TRBJ2-1
TGTGCCACCATAGCGGGAGTGGCAGATACGCAGTATTTT,CATIAGVADTQYF,TRBV18,TRBD2,NA,TRBJ2-3
TGTGCCAGCTCACCGGGACAGGGGGCCTACGAGCAGTACTTC,CASSPGQGAYEQYF,TRBV18,TRBD1,NA,TRBJ2-7
TGTGCCACCAGCAGAGGAGGGAGCGCAACTAATGAAAAACTGTTTTTT,CATSRGGSATNEKLFF,TRBV15,NA,once,TRBJ1-4
TGTGCCAGCAGCTTTGGGTCGCACTACACCAATGAGCAGTTCTTC,CASSFGSHYTNEQFF,TRBV7-2,NA,NA,TRBJ2-1
TGCGCCAGCAGCTCACTCCAGGATTACTATGGCTACACCTTC,CASSSLQDYYGYTF,TRBV5-1,NA,NA,TRBJ1-2
TGTGCCAGCAGCTCCGGACTAGCGGGACTCTCCTACAATGAGCAGTTCTTC,CASSSGLAGLSYNEQFF,TRBV5-4,TRBD2,NA,TRBJ2-1
TGTGCCAGCACAATAGACTTTCGCAATCAGCCCCAGCATTTT,CASTIDFRNQPQHF,TRBV7-2,NA,NA,TRBJ1-5
TGTGCCAGCAGGAAGGGACAGGTCGTGTCCACTGAAGCTTTCTTT,CASRKGQVVSTEAFF,TRBV2,TRBD1,NA,TRBJ1-1
TGTGCCTGGAGCGCGCGGGACAGGTCCTATGGCTACACCTTC,CAWSARDRSYGYTF,TRBV30,TRBD1,NA,TRBJ1-2
TGCGCCAGCAAGCCAGGCGGGAGCTCCTACAATGAGCAGTTCTTC,CASKPGGSSYNEQFF,TRBV4-1,TRBD2,NA,TRBJ2-1
TGTGCCAGCAGCCCCAGCGGGACCTACGAGCAGTACTTC,CASSPSGTYEQYF,TRBV7-2,TRBD2,once,TRBJ2-7
TGTGCCAGCAGAGTAACAGGGGGCAGGTATGGCTACACCTTC,CASRVTGGRYGYTF,TRBV27,TRBD1,NA,TRBJ1-2
TGTGCCAGCAAATTCAGGATTGAAGGCTACACCTTC,CASKFRIEGYTF,TRBV5-6,NA,NA,TRBJ1-2
TGTGCCAGCAGTTACTCGACCAGAGCGGGGGCCGAGCAGTACTTC,CASSYSTRAGAEQYF,TRBV6-5,TRBD2,NA,TRBJ2-7
TGTGCCAGCAGCTTAACGGGTTCCTATGGCTACACCTTC,CASSLTGSYGYTF,TRBV7-8,NA,NA,TRBJ1-2
TGTGCCAGCATTCAAATGGGGCGCGCGAGCAATCAGCCCCAGCATTTT,CASIQMGRASNQPQHF,TRBV28,NA,NA,TRBJ1-5
TGTGCCAGCAGTTTGGCTAGGGGTACAGATACGCAGTATTTT,CASSLARGTDTQYF,TRBV27,NA,NA,TRBJ2-3
TGCGCCAGCAGCCAACCGGGACAGGGGGCTGGAAACACCATATATTTT,CASSQPGQGAGNTIYF,TRBV5-1,TRBD1,NA,TRBJ1-3
TGTGCCAGTAGTAGGGGACTAGGCGTCACAGATACGCAGTATTTT,CASSRGLGVTDTQYF,TRBV19,TRBD2,NA,TRBJ2-3
TGTGCCAGCAGCTTCGGAGGGGCGTACGAGCAGTACTTC,CASSFGGAYEQYF,TRBV5-6,NA,NA,TRBJ2-7
TGCGCCAGCAGCCAAGATAATGGGCTGGCGAACACTGAAGCTTTCTTT,CASSQDNGLANTEAFF,TRBV4-1,NA,NA,TRBJ1-1
TGTGCCAGCAGCTCCCCCTCGGGCTACGAGCAGTACTTC,CASSSPSGYEQYF,TRBV11-2,NA,NA,TRBJ2-7
TGTGCCAGCTCCCCTAGTGTTGGACAGGGGATCAATGAGCAGTTCTTC,CASSPSVGQGINEQFF,TRBV18,TRBD1,NA,TRBJ2-1
TGTGCCAGCAGCACCACTAGCAGCTCCTACAATGAGCAGTTCTTC,CASSTTSSSYNEQFF,TRBV9,NA,NA,TRBJ2-1
TGTGCCAGCAGTGACAGGGGTAGTTCCTACGAGCAGTACTTC,CASSDRGSSYEQYF,TRBV6-1,NA,once,TRBJ2-7
TGTGCCAGCAGCCGGGACAGGGTCGACGAGCAGTACTTC,CASSRDRVDEQYF,TRBV5-4,TRBD1,NA,TRBJ2-7
TGTGCCAGCGCACCGGGTCATACCATCTCCTACGAGCAGTACTTC,CASAPGHTISYEQYF,TRBV28,NA,NA,TRBJ2-7